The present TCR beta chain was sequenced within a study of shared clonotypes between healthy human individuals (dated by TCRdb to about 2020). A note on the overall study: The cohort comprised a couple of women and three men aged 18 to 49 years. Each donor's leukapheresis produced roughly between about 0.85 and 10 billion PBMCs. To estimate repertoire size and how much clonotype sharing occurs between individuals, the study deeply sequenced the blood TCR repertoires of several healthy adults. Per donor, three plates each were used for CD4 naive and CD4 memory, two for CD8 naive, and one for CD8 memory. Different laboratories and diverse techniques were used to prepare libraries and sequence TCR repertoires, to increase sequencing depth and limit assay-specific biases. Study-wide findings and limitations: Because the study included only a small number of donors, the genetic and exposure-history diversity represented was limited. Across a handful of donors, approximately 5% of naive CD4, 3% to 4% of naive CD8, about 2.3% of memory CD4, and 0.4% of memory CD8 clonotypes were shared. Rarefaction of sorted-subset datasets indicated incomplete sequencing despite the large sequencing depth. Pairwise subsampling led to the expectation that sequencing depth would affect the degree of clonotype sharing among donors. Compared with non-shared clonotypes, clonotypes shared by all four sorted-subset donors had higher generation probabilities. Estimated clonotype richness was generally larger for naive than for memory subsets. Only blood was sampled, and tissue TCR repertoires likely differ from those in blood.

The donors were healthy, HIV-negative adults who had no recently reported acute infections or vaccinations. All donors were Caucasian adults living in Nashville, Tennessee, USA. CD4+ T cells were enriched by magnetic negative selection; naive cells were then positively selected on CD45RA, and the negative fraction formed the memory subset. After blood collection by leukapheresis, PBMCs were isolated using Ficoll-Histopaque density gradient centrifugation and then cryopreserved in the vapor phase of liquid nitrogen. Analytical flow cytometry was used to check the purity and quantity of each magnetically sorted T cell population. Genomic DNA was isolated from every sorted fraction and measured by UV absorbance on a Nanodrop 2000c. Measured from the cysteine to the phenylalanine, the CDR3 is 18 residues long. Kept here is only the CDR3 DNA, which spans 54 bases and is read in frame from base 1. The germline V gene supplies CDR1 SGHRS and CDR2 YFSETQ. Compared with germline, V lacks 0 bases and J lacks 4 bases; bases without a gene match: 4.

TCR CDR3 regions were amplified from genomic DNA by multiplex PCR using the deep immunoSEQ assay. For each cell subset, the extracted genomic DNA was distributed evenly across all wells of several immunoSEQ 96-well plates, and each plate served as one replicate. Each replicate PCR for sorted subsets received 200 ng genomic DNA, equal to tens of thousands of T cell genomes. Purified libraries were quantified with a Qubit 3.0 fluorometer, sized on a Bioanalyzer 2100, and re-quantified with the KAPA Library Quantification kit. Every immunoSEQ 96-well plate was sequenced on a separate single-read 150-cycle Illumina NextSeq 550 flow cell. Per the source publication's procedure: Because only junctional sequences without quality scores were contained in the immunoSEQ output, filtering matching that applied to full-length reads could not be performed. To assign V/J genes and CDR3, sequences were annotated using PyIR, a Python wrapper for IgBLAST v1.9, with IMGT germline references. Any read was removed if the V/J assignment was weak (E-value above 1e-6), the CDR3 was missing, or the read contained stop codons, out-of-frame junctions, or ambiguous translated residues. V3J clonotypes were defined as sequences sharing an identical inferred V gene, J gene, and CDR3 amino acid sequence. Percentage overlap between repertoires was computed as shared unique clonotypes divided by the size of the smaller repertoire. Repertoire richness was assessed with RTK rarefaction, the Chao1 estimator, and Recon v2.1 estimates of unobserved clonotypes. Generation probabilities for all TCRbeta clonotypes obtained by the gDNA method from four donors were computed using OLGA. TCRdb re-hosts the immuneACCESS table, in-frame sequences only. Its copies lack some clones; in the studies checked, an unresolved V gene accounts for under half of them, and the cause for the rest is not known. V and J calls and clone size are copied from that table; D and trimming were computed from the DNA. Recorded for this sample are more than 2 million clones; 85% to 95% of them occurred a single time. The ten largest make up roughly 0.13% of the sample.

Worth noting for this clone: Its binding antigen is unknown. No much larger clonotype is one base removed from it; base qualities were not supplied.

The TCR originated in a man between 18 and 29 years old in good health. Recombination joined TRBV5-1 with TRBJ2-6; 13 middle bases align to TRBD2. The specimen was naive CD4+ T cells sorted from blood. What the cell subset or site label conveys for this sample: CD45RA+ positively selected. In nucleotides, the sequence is TGCGCCAGCAGCTTGGCCGGGACTAGCGGGACCGGGGCCAACGTCCTGACTTTC. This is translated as CASSLAGTSGTGANVLTF.